This TCR beta chain was captured in a study of shared clonotypes between healthy human individuals. Assay used: immunoSEQ multiplex PCR; TCRdb lists only in-frame clones, some missing. The data show millions of clones, approximately 92% seen once. The trim removed 1 base at V and 7 bases at J, leaving 18 bases unmatched. CDR3 length: 19 amino acids. The germline CDR1 and CDR2 sequences are SGHRS and YFSETQ. Sequences were obtained from naive CD4+ T cells sorted from blood. Subset meaning: CD45RA+ positively selected. The origin of this receptor is a man between 18 and 35 years old in good health. This sequence joins TRBV5-1 and TRBJ2-1; 9 nucleotides match TRBD2. The CDR3 DNA follows: TGCGCCAGCAGCTTGCCGCCCGGAACTAGCGGGTTTAGGATAAATGAGCAGTTCTTC. This encodes CASSLPPGTSGFRINEQFF.